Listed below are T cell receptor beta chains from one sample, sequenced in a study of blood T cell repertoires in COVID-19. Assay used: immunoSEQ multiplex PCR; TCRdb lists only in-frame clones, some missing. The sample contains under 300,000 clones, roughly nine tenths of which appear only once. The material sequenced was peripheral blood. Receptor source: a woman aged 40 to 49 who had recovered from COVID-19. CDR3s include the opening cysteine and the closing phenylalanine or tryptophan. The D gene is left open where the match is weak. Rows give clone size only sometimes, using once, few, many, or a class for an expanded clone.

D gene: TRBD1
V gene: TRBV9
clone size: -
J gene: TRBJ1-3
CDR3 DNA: TGTGCCAGCAGCGTTCAGGGGGAGTCTGGAAACACCATATATTTT
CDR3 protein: CASSVQGESGNTIYF

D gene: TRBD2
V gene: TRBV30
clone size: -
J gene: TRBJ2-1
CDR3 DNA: TGTGCCTGGGGACTAGCGGGTACTTACTACAATGAGCAGTTCTTC
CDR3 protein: CAWGLAGTYYNEQFF

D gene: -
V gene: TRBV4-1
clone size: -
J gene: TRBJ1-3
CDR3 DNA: TGCGCCAGCAGCCAAGATCTACGGTCCTCTGGAAACACCATATATTTT
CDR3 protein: CASSQDLRSSGNTIYF

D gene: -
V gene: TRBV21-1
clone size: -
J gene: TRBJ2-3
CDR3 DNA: TGTGCCAGCAGCAAAGAAAATAGCGGGGGGGGCACAGATACGCAGTATTTT
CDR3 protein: CASSKENSGGGTDTQYF

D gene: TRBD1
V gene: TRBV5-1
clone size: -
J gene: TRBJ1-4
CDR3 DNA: TGCGCCAGCAGCTCGAGAGGACAGGGAGAAAAACTGTTTTTT
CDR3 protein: CASSSRGQGEKLFF

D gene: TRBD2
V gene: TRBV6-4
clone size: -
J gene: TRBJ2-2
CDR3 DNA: TGTGCCAGCAGCCCTAGACTAGCGGGAGAAATCGGGGAGCTGTTTTTT
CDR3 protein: CASSPRLAGEIGELFF

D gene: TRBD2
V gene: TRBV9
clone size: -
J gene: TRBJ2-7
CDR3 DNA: TGTGCCAGCAGCGCCGGACTAGCGGGAGGCGAGCAGTACTTC
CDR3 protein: CASSAGLAGGEQYF

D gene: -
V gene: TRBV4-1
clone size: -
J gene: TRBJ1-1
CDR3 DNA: TGCGCCAGCAGCCCCGTAGGACCCGGGGCCGGGGGACTGAACACTGAAGCTTTCTTT
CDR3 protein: CASSPVGPGAGGLNTEAFF

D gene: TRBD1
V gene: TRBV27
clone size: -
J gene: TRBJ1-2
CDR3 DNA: TGTGCCAGCAGTTTGGCGTCAGGGGGTGGCTACACCTTC
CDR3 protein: CASSLASGGGYTF

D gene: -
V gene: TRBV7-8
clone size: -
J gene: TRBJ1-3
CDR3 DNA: TGTGCCAGCAGCTTAGTAGGGGCTGGAAACACCATATATTTT
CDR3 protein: CASSLVGAGNTIYF

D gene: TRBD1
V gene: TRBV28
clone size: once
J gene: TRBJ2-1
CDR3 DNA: TGTGCCAGCCCCGCTCCGGGACAGGGGGTATGGGGCAATGAGCAGTTCTTC
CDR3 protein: CASPAPGQGVWGNEQFF

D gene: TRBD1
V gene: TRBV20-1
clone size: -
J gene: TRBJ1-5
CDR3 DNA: TGCAGTGCTAGTCTGGGACAGCGGGATCAGCCCCAGCATTTT
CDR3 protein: CSASLGQRDQPQHF

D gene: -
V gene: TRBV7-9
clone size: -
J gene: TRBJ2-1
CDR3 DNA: TGTGCCAGCAGCCCCAGGGAAAGCAATGAGCAGTTCTTC
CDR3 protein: CASSPRESNEQFF

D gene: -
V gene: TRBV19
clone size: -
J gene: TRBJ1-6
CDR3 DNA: TGTGCCAGTAGTACGACGGGTGGCTCCTATAATTCACCCCTCCACTTT
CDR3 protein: CASSTTGGSYNSPLHF

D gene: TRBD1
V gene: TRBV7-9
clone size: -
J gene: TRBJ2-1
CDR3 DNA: TGTGCCAGCAGCTGGGGACAGGTTCCCGACAATGAGCAGTTCTTC
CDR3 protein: CASSWGQVPDNEQFF

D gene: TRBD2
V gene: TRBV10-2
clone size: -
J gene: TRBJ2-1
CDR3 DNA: TGCGCCAGCAGTGTCGCGGGGGGGGTCTACAATGAGCAGTTCTTC
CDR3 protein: CASSVAGGVYNEQFF

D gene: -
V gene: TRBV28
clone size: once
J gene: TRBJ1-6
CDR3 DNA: TGTGCCAGCGGAGGTGTACCCTATAATTCACCCCTCCACTTT
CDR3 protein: CASGGVPYNSPLHF

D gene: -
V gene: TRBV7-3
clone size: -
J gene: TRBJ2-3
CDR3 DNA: TGTGCCAGCAGTTTCAGGGGCACAGATACGCAGTATTTT
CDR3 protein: CASSFRGTDTQYF

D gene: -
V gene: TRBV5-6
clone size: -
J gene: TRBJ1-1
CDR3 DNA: TGTGCCAGCAGCTTGCTGGCGGGCGGCGGGTTGGAAGCTTTCTTT
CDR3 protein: CASSLLAGGGLEAFF

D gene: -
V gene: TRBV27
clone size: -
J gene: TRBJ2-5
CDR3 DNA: TGTGCCAGCAGTTTGGTCCGCGGGGCTCAAGAGACCCAGTACTTC
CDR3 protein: CASSLVRGAQETQYF

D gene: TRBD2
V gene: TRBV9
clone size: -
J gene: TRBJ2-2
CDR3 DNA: TGTGCCAGCGGGGGGACTAGCGGGAGTTACACCGGGGAGCTGTTTTTT
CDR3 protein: CASGGTSGSYTGELFF

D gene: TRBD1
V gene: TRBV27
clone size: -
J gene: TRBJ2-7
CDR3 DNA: TGTGCCAGCAGTTTATCCTGGACAGGGTTCGCCTACGAGCAGTACTTC
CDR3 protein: CASSLSWTGFAYEQYF

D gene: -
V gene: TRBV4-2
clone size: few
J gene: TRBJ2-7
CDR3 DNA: TGTGCCAGCAGCCCATCAAGGAGCCCCTACGAGCAGTACTTC
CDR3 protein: CASSPSRSPYEQYF

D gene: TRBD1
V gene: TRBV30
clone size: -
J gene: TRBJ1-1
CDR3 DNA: TGTGCCCTCAGGACAGGGAGGGGTTCCACTGAAGCTTTCTTT
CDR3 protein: CALRTGRGSTEAFF

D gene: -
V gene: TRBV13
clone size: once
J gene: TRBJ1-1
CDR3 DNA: TGTGCCAGCAGCTTAGGGGCCTTAGGGAGAGGGACTGAAGCTTTCTTT
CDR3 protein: CASSLGALGRGTEAFF

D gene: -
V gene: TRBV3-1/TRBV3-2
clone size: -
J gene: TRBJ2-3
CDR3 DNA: TGTGCCAGCAGCCAAGGCGGGATAGGCACAGATACGCAGTATTTT
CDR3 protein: CASSQGGIGTDTQYF

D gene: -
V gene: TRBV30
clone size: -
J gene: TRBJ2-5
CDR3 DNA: TGTGCCTGGAGTGTTGGGCAACAAGAGACCCAGTACTTC
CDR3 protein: CAWSVGQQETQYF

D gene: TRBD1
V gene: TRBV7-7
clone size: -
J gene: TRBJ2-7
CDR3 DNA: TGTGCTAGCCGAGGGACAGAGGTTTCCTACGAGCAGTACTTC
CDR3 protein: CASRGTEVSYEQYF

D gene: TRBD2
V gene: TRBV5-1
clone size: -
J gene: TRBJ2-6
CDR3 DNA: TGCGCCAGCAGCTTGGAGAGCGGGAGGACCTCATCTGGGGCCAACGTCCTGACTTTC
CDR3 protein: CASSLESGRTSSGANVLTF

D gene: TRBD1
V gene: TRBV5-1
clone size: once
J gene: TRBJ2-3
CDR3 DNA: TGCGCCAGCAGCCCAGGGACAGGGGGCACAGATACGCAGTATTTT
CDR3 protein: CASSPGTGGTDTQYF

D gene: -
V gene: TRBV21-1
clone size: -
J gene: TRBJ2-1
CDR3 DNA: TGTGCCAGCAGCAAAGAAGGTACTAGCGGGGAGTACAATGAGCAGTTCTTC
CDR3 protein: CASSKEGTSGEYNEQFF

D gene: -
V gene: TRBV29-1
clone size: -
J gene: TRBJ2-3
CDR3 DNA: TGCAGCGCCCGAGGGGGCGCGGGAGGCCTCTGGGCGTCAGATACGCAGTATTTT
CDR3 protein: CSARGGAGGLWASDTQYF

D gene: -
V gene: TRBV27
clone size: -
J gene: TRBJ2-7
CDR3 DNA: TGTGCCAGCAGCTCCCAGGGCGGGGTAGTCTCCTACGAGCAGTACTTC
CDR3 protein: CASSSQGGVVSYEQYF

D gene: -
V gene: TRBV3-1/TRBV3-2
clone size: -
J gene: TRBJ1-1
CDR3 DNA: TGTGCCAGCAGCCGACACGGACAGCTCACTGAAGCTTTCTTT
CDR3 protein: CASSRHGQLTEAFF

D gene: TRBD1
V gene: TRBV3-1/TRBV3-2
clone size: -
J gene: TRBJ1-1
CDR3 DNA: TGTGCCAGCAGCCACCCGGGACAGGGTACGACCACTGAAGCTTTCTTT
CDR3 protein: CASSHPGQGTTTEAFF

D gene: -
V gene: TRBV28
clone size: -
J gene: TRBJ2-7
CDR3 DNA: TGTGCCAGCAGTACCGCGGGCGGACAGACCTACGAGCAGTACTTC
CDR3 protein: CASSTAGGQTYEQYF